These T cell receptor beta chains were read from a single sample in a study of early T cells in non-severe SARS-CoV-2 infection. TCRdb itself ran the 5' RACE reads through MiXCR, one entry per CDR3 protein. The data show around 60,000 distinct CDR3 sequences, around an eighth seen once. The sequencing input was whole blood. These receptors came from an adult who was a healthcare worker with PCR-confirmed SARS-CoV-2 infection or an uninfected control (not recorded which). The CDR3 runs from the conserved cysteine through the conserved F or W. D genes are given only for firm matches. Clone size is not always given. Where it is, it says once, few, many or a class for expanded clones.

j_call	d_call	v_call	clone_size	cdr3_nt	cdr3_aa
TRBJ1-4	NA	TRBV4-1	few	TGCGCCAGCAGCCAAGATTTCCGGGGATGGGAAAAACTGTTTTTT	CASSQDFRGWEKLFF
TRBJ2-3	NA	TRBV29-1	many	TGCAGCTTCCTACTGGGAGCCACAGATACGCAGTATTTT	CSFLLGATDTQYF
TRBJ1-2	NA	TRBV5-1	many	TGCGCCAGCAGCTTCCGGACGGATAACTATGGCTACACCTTC	CASSFRTDNYGYTF
TRBJ2-2	TRBD1	TRBV30	many	TGTGCCTGGCGAGGGACAGGGAACACCGGGGAGCTGTTTTTT	CAWRGTGNTGELFF
TRBJ2-1	NA	TRBV11-2	few	TGTGCCAGCAGCTTGGCCGGACAAGGCTCCTACAATGAGCAGTTCTTC	CASSLAGQGSYNEQFF
TRBJ1-4	NA	TRBV7-8	few	TGTGCCAGCAGCCCACGGACAGCGAATGAAAAACTGTTTTTT	CASSPRTANEKLFF
TRBJ2-2	TRBD2	TRBV7-6	NA	TGTGCCAGCAGCTTAGAACCGGGGGGGAACACCGGGGAGCTGTTTTTT	CASSLEPGGNTGELFF
TRBJ1-5	NA	TRBV11-2	NA	TGTGCCAGCAGCTTAATCGGCCGCAATCAGCCCCAGCATTTT	CASSLIGRNQPQHF
TRBJ2-7	NA	TRBV28	many	TGTGCCAGCAGTCCTTTGGACGGAAGACTCTACGAGCAGTACTTC	CASSPLDGRLYEQYF
TRBJ2-7	NA	TRBV20-1	few	TGCAGTGCTAGAGATTATCAGGAAAGCTCCTACGAGCAGTACTTC	CSARDYQESSYEQYF
TRBJ2-1	NA	TRBV29-1	NA	TGCAGCGTTGTGGTGTGGGATGAGCAGTTCTTC	CSVVVWDEQFF
TRBJ1-1	NA	TRBV7-3	many	TGTGCCAGCAGCTTAGGGCGTCAGAACACTGAAGCTTTCTTT	CASSLGRQNTEAFF
TRBJ1-5	NA	TRBV6-1	few	TGTGCCAGCAGTGAATTTCCGGTAGGCCCACAGCCCCAGCATTTT	CASSEFPVGPQPQHF
TRBJ2-2	NA	TRBV5-6	once	TGTGCCAGCAGCTTGCGGGGGCCAGGCACCGGGGAGCTGTTTTTT	CASSLRGPGTGELFF
TRBJ2-2	NA	TRBV21-1	NA	TGTGCCAGCAGCAGACCCACTAGCGGGGGTGGCACCGGGGAGCTGTTTTTT	CASSRPTSGGGTGELFF
TRBJ2-1	NA	TRBV2	NA	TGTGCCAGCAGTCAAGGACAGAGCTCCTACAATGAGCAGTTCTTC	CASSQGQSSYNEQFF
TRBJ1-5	NA	TRBV20-1	few	TGCAGTTCATTGACTGACAATTATCAGCCCCAGCATTTT	CSSLTDNYQPQHF
TRBJ1-1	NA	TRBV6-1	few	TGTGCCAGCAGTGAGATCTTGAGCGACACTGAAGCTTTCTTT	CASSEILSDTEAFF
TRBJ2-3	TRBD2	TRBV5-1	NA	TGCGCCAGCCGGGGGGAGCCAGATACGCAGTATTTT	CASRGEPDTQYF
TRBJ1-1	TRBD1	TRBV7-9	many	TGTGCCAGCAGCGGTAGGCCGGGACAGGGAGGGTACACTGAAGCTTTCTTT	CASSGRPGQGGYTEAFF
TRBJ1-1	NA	TRBV27	many	TGTGCCAGCAGTTTTTGGGGGCGCGGGGCAAACACTGAAGCTTTCTTT	CASSFWGRGANTEAFF
TRBJ2-1	TRBD2	TRBV11-2	few	TGTGCCAGCAGTTGGAGCGGGGGGACCTCCTACAATGAGCAGTTCTTC	CASSWSGGTSYNEQFF
TRBJ2-1	NA	TRBV28	medium-sized	TGTGCCAGCAGTTTGAGGGGGGTTGAGCAGTTCTTC	CASSLRGVEQFF
TRBJ2-1	NA	TRBV5-5	few	TGTGCCAGCAGACTGGGCTCGAGGACCTACAATGAGCAGTTCTTC	CASRLGSRTYNEQFF
TRBJ1-3	NA	TRBV7-9	NA	TGTGCCAGCAGCCCTCGTGGGGAGGGGATCTCTGGAAACACCATATATTTT	CASSPRGEGISGNTIYF
TRBJ2-2	NA	TRBV7-6	few	TGTGCCAGCAGCTTACTTCCGGCAGGGAACACCGGGGAGCTGTTTTTT	CASSLLPAGNTGELFF
TRBJ2-1	NA	TRBV7-2	NA	TGTGCCAGCAGCTTAAAGTACCCGGGGGACTACAATGAGCAGTTCTTC	CASSLKYPGDYNEQFF
TRBJ1-5	NA	TRBV28	NA	TGTGCCAGCAGTTTAAACGGGCCCCAGCATTTT	CASSLNGPQHF
TRBJ1-3	NA	TRBV7-9	few	TGTGCCAGCAGCTTGTACCCGAGCTCTGGAAACACCATATATTTT	CASSLYPSSGNTIYF
TRBJ1-1	NA	TRBV18	NA	TGTGCCAGCTCACCCACGTGGGGCACTGAAGCTTTCTTT	CASSPTWGTEAFF
TRBJ1-3	NA	TRBV4-3	many	TGCGCCAGCAGCCAAGATTTCGGCGGTAGCTCTGGAAACACCATATATTTT	CASSQDFGGSSGNTIYF
TRBJ2-7	NA	TRBV18	NA	TGTGCCAGCTCACCCACCCGACAGAGCTACGAGCAGTACTTC	CASSPTRQSYEQYF
TRBJ2-7	NA	TRBV7-2	many	TGTGCCAGCAGCTCATGGACAGATAAATCCTACGAGCAGTACTTC	CASSSWTDKSYEQYF
TRBJ2-5	TRBD2	TRBV20-1	few	TGCAGTGCTAGGGGCGGGGGGCCCCAAGGAGAGACCCAGTACTTC	CSARGGGPQGETQYF
TRBJ2-7	TRBD1	TRBV3-1	NA	TGTGCCAGCAGCCTAAGGACAGGGAGCGAGCAGTACTTC	CASSLRTGSEQYF
TRBJ2-1	NA	TRBV7-9	NA	TGTGCCAGCAGCTACAACCTGGGGGAGCAGATCTTC	CASSYNLGEQIF
TRBJ2-3	TRBD2	TRBV6-2/TRBV6-3	many	TGTGCCAGTGCCTCCCGACTAGCGTCCACAGATACGCAGTATTTT	CASASRLASTDTQYF
TRBJ2-1	TRBD2	TRBV20-1	few	TGCAGTGCGGCCGAGTTAGTAGCGGGAGAGCAGTTCTTC	CSAAELVAGEQFF
TRBJ2-2	NA	TRBV19	NA	TGTGCCAGTAGTAGTAGTGGGAGAGACACCGGGGAGCTGTTTTTT	CASSSSGRDTGELFF
TRBJ2-7	TRBD2	TRBV5-1	few	TGCGCCAGCAGCCCAGCTTCCGGGACTAGCGGGAGGGCCCCCTACGAGCAGTACTTC	CASSPASGTSGRAPYEQYF
TRBJ1-1	NA	TRBV9	many	TGTGCCAGCAGCGTAGAAGTCCAAAGTACTGAAGCTTTCTTT	CASSVEVQSTEAFF
TRBJ1-2	NA	TRBV30	few	TGTGCCTGGAGTGTAGGCGGTGGCTACACCTTC	CAWSVGGGYTF
TRBJ2-7	NA	TRBV6-5	many	TGTGCCAGCAGGTCCCTAAAAGGGTACGAGCAGTACTTC	CASRSLKGYEQYF
TRBJ1-1	TRBD1	TRBV12-3/TRBV12-4	few	TGTGCCAGCAGTTGGGGACAGTCTTACACTGAAGCTTTCTTT	CASSWGQSYTEAFF
TRBJ1-1	TRBD1	TRBV10-1	many	TGCGCCAGCAGTAACACGCCGGGACAGGGAGAGACTGAAGCTTTCTTT	CASSNTPGQGETEAFF
TRBJ2-3	NA	TRBV6-6	many	TGTGCCAGCAGTTGGGGCACAGATACGCAGTATTTT	CASSWGTDTQYF
TRBJ2-2	TRBD1	TRBV18	many	TGTGCCAGCTCACCTTATCGGACAGGGGTGAACACCGGGGAGCTGTTTTTT	CASSPYRTGVNTGELFF
TRBJ1-2	TRBD1	TRBV20-1	many	TGCAGTGCTAGCCGGGACAGCCTCTATGGCTACACCTTC	CSASRDSLYGYTF
TRBJ1-1	NA	TRBV5-1	NA	TGCGCCAGCAGCTTCGAGGCCCTGAACACTGAAGCTTTCTTT	CASSFEALNTEAFF
TRBJ1-2	NA	TRBV28	NA	TGTGCCAGCGTCGGGGTCAACTATGGCTACACCTTC	CASVGVNYGYTF